Sequencing of this TCR beta chain was carried out in a study of T-cell memory formation after mild COVID-19. From the 5' RACE reads, TCRdb called clonotypes with MiXCR, one entry per CDR3 protein. The sample records about 190,000 distinct CDR3 sequences, over 9.5% being singletons. In its sample, this clonotype was seen a few times. With V trimmed by 4 bases and J by 5 bases, 14 bases remained unmatched. CDR3 length: 17 amino acids. Germline lookup yields CDR1 SGHRS and CDR2 YFSETQ. This rearrangement joins TRBV5-1 to TRBJ2-7, with 11 bases matching TRBD1. Sequenced sample: PBMCs or a T cell subset sorted from them (not recorded which). The origin of this receptor is a man aged 18 to 30 who had mild COVID-19 (a few samples of this study predate the infection). Cell type and time point are not known. Written as DNA, the CDR3 is TGCGCCAGCAGCCGGGGGCCCGGACAGGGGGCCCCCCACGAGCAGTACTTC. It encodes CASSRGPGQGAPHEQYF.